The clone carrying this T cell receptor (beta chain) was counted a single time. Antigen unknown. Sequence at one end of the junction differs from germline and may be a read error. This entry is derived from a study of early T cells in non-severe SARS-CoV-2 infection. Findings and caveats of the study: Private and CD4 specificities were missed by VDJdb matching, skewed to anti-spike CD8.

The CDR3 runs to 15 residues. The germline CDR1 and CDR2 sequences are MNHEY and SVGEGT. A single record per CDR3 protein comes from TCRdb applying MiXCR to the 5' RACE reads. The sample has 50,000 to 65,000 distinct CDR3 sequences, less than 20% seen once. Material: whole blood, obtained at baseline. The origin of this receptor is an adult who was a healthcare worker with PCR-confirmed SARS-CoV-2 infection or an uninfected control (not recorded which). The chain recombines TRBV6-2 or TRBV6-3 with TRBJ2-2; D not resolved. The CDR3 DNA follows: TGTGCCAGTAGTTACGGGCAGGCGAACACCGGGGAGCTGTTTTTT. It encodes CASSYGQANTGELFF.